Shown below are 18 T cell receptor beta chains from a single sample sequenced in a study of T cell responses to AZD1222 COVID-19 vaccine. Here immunoSEQ multiplex PCR was the method, and the copy in TCRdb shows in-frame clones only, minus some. The table lists 90,000 to 150,000 clones, about nine tenths of them singletons. Sequences were derived from peripheral blood, sampled 28 days after the second AZD1222 dose. Receptors originate from an adult who received the AZD1222 COVID-19 vaccine.

This clone was seen only once. The chain has TRBV4-1 and TRBJ1-6; D is unresolved. Looked up from germline, CDR1 is MGHRA and CDR2 is YSYEKL. This CDR3 is built from 14 residues. Between the trimmed V and J ends, which lost 6 bases and 8 bases, there was a span of 14 bases. CDR3: CASSAETVDSPLHF. CDR3 nucleotides: TGCGCCAGCAGTGCGGAGACCGTTGATTCACCCCTCCACTTT.

This clone was counted a single time. The CDR3 region has the DNA TGTGCCACCAGTGACCGGACTAGTGGAGAGACCCAGTACTTC. This sequence encodes CATSDRTSGETQYF. The V call is TRBV24-1, the J call TRBJ2-5; 7 nucleotides line up with TRBD2. The length of the CDR3 is 14 residues. V lost 4 bases to trimming and J lost 4 bases; unmatched junction nucleotides: 5. The germline V gene encodes CDR1 KGHDR and CDR2 SFDVKD.

V usage is TRBV6-1 and J usage is TRBJ1-2; 9 bases agree with TRBD1. Trimming cost V 3 bases and J 7 bases; bases outside gene matches: 6. The CDR3 is 14 residues long. The V gene's germline CDR1 is MNHNS and CDR2 SASEGT. The CDR3 sequence: CASSEDRGFGGYTF. CDR3 bases: TGTGCCAGCAGTGAGGACAGGGGCTTTGGTGGCTACACCTTC.

The V call is TRBV10-3, the J call TRBJ2-1; 10 nucleotides line up with TRBD2. Germline CDR1 reads ENHRY; CDR2 reads SYGVKD. The CDR3 length is 16 residues. After removal of 6 bases from V and 5 bases from J, the junction contained 10 bases not matched to a gene. In nucleotides, the CDR3 is TGTGCCATCAGGCGGACTAGCGGTACGGCGAACAATGAGCAGTTCTTC. It specifies CAIRRTSGTANNEQFF.

The chain uses TRBV9 and TRBJ2-7; the match to TRBD2 covers 9 bases. V trimming: 4 bases; J trimming: 5 bases; junction bases outside the gene matches: 10. The CDR3 totals 15 residues. The V gene's germline CDR1 is SGDLS and CDR2 YYNGEE. In DNA form, the CDR3 reads TGTGCCAGCAGCCCCGGGGGCGGGAGGGCAAACGAGCAGTACTTC. Translation gives CASSPGGGRANEQYF.

This chain connects TRBV7-9 to TRBJ2-2, with TRBD2 identical over 8 bases. The CDR3 consists of 13 residues. CDR1 SEHNR and CDR2 FQNEAQ come from the germline V gene (reference sequence). Trimming took 6 bases from V and 5 from J; bases not matched to a gene: 2. DNA of the CDR3: TGTGCCAGCAGGGGGACTAGGACCGGGGAGCTGTTTTTT. It yields the protein CASRGTRTGELFF.

V and J are TRBV6-1 and TRBJ1-4, with a tentative D call TRBD1 (5 bases). Trimming pared 3 bases from V and 8 bases from J, leaving 10 bases between. CDR3 length: 13 amino acids. Germline CDR1 and CDR2: MNHNS and SASEGT. The CDR3 is CASSDREVEKLFF. The CDR3 DNA reads TGTGCCAGCAGTGACAGGGAGGTGGAAAAACTGTTTTTT.

The CDR3 DNA sequence: TGTGCCAGCAGCGCGGGGACAGACCTTGGAAACACCATATATTTT. Amino acid sequence: CASSAGTDLGNTIYF. The rearrangement uses TRBV7-9 and TRBJ1-3; 7 bases fit TRBD1. The CDR3 length is 15 residues. CDR1 and CDR2 from the germline V gene are SEHNR and FQNEAQ (reference sequence). The V segment lost 5 bases and the J segment 3 bases; nucleotides outside the gene matches: 7.

The V and J genes are TRBV3-1 (or the pseudogene TRBV3-2) and TRBJ1-5, with D tentatively TRBD1 (5 bases). V gave up 4 bases and J gave up 9 bases, with 13 bases separating them. The CDR3 is 13 residues long. The V gene's germline CDR1 is LGHDT and CDR2 YNNKEL (reference sequence). The CDR3 DNA reads TGTGCCAGCAGCCTGCTGGGGGAAAGGCCCCAGCATTTT. Its protein product is CASSLLGERPQHF.

This clone was observed once. V gene TRBV7-9 combines with J gene TRBJ1-3; the D is unclear. Per germline, CDR1 SEHNR and CDR2 FQNEAQ (reference sequence). Between the trimmed V and J ends, which lost 1 base and 3 bases, there was a span of 16 bases. The CDR3 runs to 17 residues. CDR3 in DNA: TGTGCCAGCAGCTTAGGGCCGACGGACCCCTTTGGAAACACCATATATTTT. It encodes CASSLGPTDPFGNTIYF. The full variable domain, rest sourced from reference TRBV7-9 and TRBJ1-3, is DTGVSQNPRHKITKRGQNVTFRCDPISEHNRLYWYRQTLGQGPEFLTYFQNEAQLEKSRLLSDRFSAERPKGSFSTLEIQRTEQGDSAMYLCASSLGPTDPFGNTIYFGEGSWLTVV.

The CDR3 loop reads CASSPHPRVYNEQFF. DNA for the CDR3: TGTGCCAGCAGCCCCCACCCTAGAGTCTACAATGAGCAGTTCTTC. This chain joins TRBV9 and TRBJ2-1, with D uncertain. Germline V gene lookup returns CDR1 SGDLS and CDR2 YYNGEE. CDR3 length equals 15 residues. V lost 4 bases and J 3 bases, leaving 14 bases between the germline ends.

V and J are TRBV7-2 and TRBJ2-2; D unclear. Germline V lookup: CDR1 SGHTA, CDR2 FQGNSA. The CDR3 runs to 14 residues. V was shortened by 1 base and J by 7 bases, with 10 bases between the two germline ends. CDR3 bases: TGTGCCAGCAGCTTAGGGTCTATCGGCGGGGAGCTGTTTTTT. It encodes CASSLGSIGGELFF. The variable domain in full, completed from reference TRBV7-2 and TRBJ2-2, reads GAGVSQSPSNKVTEKGKDVELRCDPISGHTALYWYRQSLGQGLEFLIYFQGNSAPDKSGLPSDRFSAERTGGSVSTLTIQRTQQEDSAVYLCASSLGSIGGELFFGEGSRLTVL.

This chain uses TRBV19 with TRBJ1-1, with D perhaps matching TRBD1 (6 bases). The V gene's germline CDR1 is LNHDA and CDR2 SQIVND (reference sequence). Trimming stripped 5 bases from V and 0 bases from J, with 13 bases between. This CDR3 region has 15 residues. CDR3 nucleotides: TGTGCCAGTAGTTCCCGGACAGACCTGAACACTGAAGCTTTCTTT. This encodes CASSSRTDLNTEAFF. Full variable domain (missing parts from reference TRBV19 and TRBJ1-1): DGGITQSPKYLFRKEGQNVTLSCEQNLNHDAMYWYRQDPGQGLRLIYYSQIVNDFQKGDIAEGYSVSREKKESFPLTVTSAQKNPTAFYLCASSSRTDLNTEAFFGQGTRLTVV.

The gene calls are TRBV24-1 and TRBJ2-2; 8 bases are a match to TRBD2. Looked up from germline, CDR1 is KGHDR and CDR2 is SFDVKD. V dropped 1 base and J dropped 5; count of bases not matched to a gene: 11. The CDR3 is made up of 18 amino acids. CDR3 DNA sequence: TGTGCCACCAGTGATTTTGTGCTGGGAGCGGGGGTTACCGGGGAGCTGTTTTTT. It yields the protein CATSDFVLGAGVTGELFF.

The chain uses TRBV9 and TRBJ2-3; 11 nucleotides match TRBD2. CDR1 and CDR2 (germline): SGDLS, YYNGEE. J was trimmed by 4 bases and V by 4 bases; bases with no gene match: 5. The CDR3 sequence is 15 residues long. The CDR3 nucleotides are TGTGCCAGCAGCAATAGCGGGGGGGCCCCAGATACGCAGTATTTT. It codes for CASSNSGGAPDTQYF.

The chain uses TRBV3-1 (or the pseudogene TRBV3-2) and TRBJ2-1; tentatively, D is TRBD2 (6 bases). This CDR3 region has 14 residues. CDR1 is LGHDT and CDR2 is YNNKEL in the germline V gene (reference sequence). Trimming left V 4 bases short and J 3 bases short, with 10 bases between. Written as DNA, the CDR3 is TGTGCCAGCAGCCCTGGGACTTTCTACAATGAGCAGTTCTTC. This translates into CASSPGTFYNEQFF.

The chain couples TRBV15 to TRBJ2-7, with 11 nucleotides matching TRBD1. The V segment lost 8 bases and the J segment 4 bases; nucleotides outside the gene matches: 7. Per the germline V gene, CDR1 is LNHNV and CDR2 is YYDKDF (reference sequence). CDR3 length: 14 residues. CDR3 protein: CATSGQGGEYEQYF. CDR3 coding DNA: TGTGCCACCTCGGGACAGGGGGGGGAATACGAGCAGTACTTC.

V gene TRBV4-2 combines with J gene TRBJ1-1, with D unresolved. Germline CDR1 reads LGHNA; CDR2 reads YNFKEQ. This CDR3 contains 12 residues. The V end was cut by 0 bases, the J end by 7 bases, with 6 bases between. CDR3 residues: CASSQDWGEAFF. The CDR3 DNA reads TGTGCCAGCAGCCAAGACTGGGGTGAAGCTTTCTTT.